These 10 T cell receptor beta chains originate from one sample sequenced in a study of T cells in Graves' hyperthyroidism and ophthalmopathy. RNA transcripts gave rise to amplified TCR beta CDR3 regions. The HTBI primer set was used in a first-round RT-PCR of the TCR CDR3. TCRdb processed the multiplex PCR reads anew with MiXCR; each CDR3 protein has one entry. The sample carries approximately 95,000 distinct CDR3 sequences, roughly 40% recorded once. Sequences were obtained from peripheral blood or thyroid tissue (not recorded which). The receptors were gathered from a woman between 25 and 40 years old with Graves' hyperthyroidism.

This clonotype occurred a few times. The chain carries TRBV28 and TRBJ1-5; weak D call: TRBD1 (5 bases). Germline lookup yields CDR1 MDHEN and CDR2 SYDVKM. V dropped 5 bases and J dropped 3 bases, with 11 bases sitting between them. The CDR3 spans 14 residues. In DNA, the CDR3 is TGTGCCAGCAGTCCCTTGGGGACCAATCAGCCCCAGCATTTT. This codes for CASSPLGTNQPQHF. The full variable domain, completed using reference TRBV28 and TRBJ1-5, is DVKVTQSSRYLVKRTGEKVFLECVQDMDHENMFWYRQDPGLGLRLIYFSYDVKMKEKGDIPEGYSVSREKKERFSLILESASTNQTSMYLCASSPLGTNQPQHFGDGTRLSIL.

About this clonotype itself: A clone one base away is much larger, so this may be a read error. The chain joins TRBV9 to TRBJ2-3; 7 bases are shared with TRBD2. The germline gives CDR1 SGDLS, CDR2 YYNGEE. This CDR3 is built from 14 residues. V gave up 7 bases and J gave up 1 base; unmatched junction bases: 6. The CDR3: CASSRAGGTDTQYF. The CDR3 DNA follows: TGTGCCAGCTCTAGGGCGGGAGGCACAGATACGCAGTATTTT.

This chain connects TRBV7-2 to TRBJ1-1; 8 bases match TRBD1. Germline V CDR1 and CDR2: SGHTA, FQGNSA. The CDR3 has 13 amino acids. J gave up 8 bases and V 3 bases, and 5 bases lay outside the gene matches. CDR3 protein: CASSLKGQGEAFF. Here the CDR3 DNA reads TGTGCCAGCAGCTTGAAAGGACAGGGCGAAGCTTTCTTT. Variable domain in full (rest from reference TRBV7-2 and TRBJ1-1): GAGVSQSPSNKVTEKGKDVELRCDPISGHTALYWYRQSLGQGLEFLIYFQGNSAPDKSGLPSDRFSAERTGGSVSTLTIQRTQQEDSAVYLCASSLKGQGEAFFGQGTRLTVV.

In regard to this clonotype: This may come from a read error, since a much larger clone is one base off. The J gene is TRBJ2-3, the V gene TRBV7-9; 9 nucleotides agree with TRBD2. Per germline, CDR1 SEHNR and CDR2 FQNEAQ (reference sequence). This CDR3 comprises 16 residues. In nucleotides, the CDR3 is TGTGCCAGCGGGTTGACTAGCGGATCTTTCACAGATACGCAATATTTT. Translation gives CASGLTSGSFTDTQYF.

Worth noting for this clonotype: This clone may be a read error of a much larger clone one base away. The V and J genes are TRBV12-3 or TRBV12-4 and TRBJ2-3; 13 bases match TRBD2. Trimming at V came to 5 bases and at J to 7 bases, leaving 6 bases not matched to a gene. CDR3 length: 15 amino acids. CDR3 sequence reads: CASSPWTSGGHTQYF. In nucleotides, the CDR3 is TGTGCCAGCAGTCCTTGGACTAGCGGGGGACATACGCAGTATTTT.

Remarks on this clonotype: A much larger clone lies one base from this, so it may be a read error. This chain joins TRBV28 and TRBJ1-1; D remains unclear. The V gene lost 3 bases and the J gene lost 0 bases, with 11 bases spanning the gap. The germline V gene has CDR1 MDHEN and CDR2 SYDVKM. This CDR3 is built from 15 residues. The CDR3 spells CASSFLEQMNTEAFF. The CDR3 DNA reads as TGTGCCAGCAGTTTCTTGGAACAGATGAACACTGAAGCTTTCTTT.

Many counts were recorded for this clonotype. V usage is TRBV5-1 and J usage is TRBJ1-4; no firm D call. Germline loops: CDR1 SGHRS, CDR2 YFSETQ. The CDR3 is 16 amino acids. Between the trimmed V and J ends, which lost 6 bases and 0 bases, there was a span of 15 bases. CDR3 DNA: TGCGCCAGCAAACCTGGGGTTTACGCAACTAATGAAAAACTGTTTTTT. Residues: CASKPGVYATNEKLFF.

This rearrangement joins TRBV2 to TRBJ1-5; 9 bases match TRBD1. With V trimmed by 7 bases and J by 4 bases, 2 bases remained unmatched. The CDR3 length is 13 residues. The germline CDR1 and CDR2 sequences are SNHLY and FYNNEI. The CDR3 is CASMGQGNQPQHF. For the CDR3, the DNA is TGTGCCAGCATGGGACAGGGTAATCAGCCCCAGCATTTT. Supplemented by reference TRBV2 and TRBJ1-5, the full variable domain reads EPEVTQTPSHQVTQMGQEVILRCVPISNHLYFYWYRQILGQKVEFLVSFYNNEISEKSEIFDDQFSVERPDGSNFTLKIRSTKLEDSAMYFCASMGQGNQPQHFGDGTRLSIL.

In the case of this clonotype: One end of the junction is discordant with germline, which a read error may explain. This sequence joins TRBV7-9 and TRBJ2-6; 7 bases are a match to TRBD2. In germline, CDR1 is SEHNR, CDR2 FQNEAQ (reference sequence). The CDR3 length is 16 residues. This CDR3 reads CATSAFGGSGANVLTF. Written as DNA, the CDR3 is TGTGCCACCAGCGCGTTCGGGGGGTCTGGGGCCAACGTCCTGACTTTC.

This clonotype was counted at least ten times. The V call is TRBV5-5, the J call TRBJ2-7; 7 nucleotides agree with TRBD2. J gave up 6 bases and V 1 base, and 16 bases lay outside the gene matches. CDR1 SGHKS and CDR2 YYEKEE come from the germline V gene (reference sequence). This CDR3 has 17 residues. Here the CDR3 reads CASSLFGGGVLLGEQYF. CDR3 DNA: TGTGCCAGCAGCTTGTTCGGTGGGGGGGTCTTATTGGGCGAGCAGTACTTC. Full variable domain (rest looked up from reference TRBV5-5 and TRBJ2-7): DAGVTQSPTHLIKTRGQQVTLRCSPISGHKSVSWYQQVLGQGPQFIFQYYEKEERGRGNFPDRFSARQFPNYSSELNVNALLLGDSALYLCASSLFGGGVLLGEQYFGPGTRLTVT.